The rows below give T cell receptor beta chains drawn from one sample of a study of blood T cell repertoires in COVID-19. Profiling relied on immunoSEQ multiplex PCR, and the TCRdb table lists in-frame clones only, not all of them. The profile shows some 120,000 clones, 75% to 90% of them singletons. Source material: peripheral blood. These receptor sequences come from a man aged 70-80 years with acute or convalescent COVID-19. The CDR3 runs from the conserved cysteine through the conserved F or W. Fields, in order: J gene, D gene, V gene, clone size, CDR3 protein, CDR3 DNA. A D gene is named only where the DNA matches it firmly. Clone size is stated in some rows and not others, as once, few, many or a class when expanded.

J: TRBJ2-1
D: TRBD2
V: TRBV6-6
size: .
CDR3: CASSRLAGGSSYNEQFF
DNA: TGTGCCAGCAGTCGACTAGCGGGGGGGAGCTCCTACAATGAGCAGTTCTTC

J: TRBJ1-5
D: TRBD1
V: TRBV6-5
size: .
CDR3: CASSYNRGGQPQHF
DNA: TGTGCCAGCAGTTACAACAGGGGAGGACAGCCCCAGCATTTT

J: TRBJ2-7
D: .
V: TRBV3-1/TRBV3-2
size: .
CDR3: CASSQGATGEQYF
DNA: TGTGCCAGCAGCCAAGGGGCCACCGGCGAGCAGTACTTC

J: TRBJ2-7
D: TRBD1
V: TRBV6-5
size: once
CDR3: CASSYGGAGGRGQYF
DNA: TGTGCCAGCAGTTACGGCGGAGCAGGGGGAAGGGGGCAGTACTTC

J: TRBJ2-3
D: .
V: TRBV3-1/TRBV3-2
size: .
CDR3: CASSQSTKGADTQYF
DNA: TGTGCCAGCAGCCAAAGTACGAAGGGGGCAGATACGCAGTATTTT

J: TRBJ1-6
D: .
V: TRBV12-3/TRBV12-4
size: .
CDR3: CASSLGFQSPLHF
DNA: TGTGCCAGCAGTTTAGGTTTCCAATCACCCCTCCACTTT

J: TRBJ1-4
D: .
V: TRBV5-6
size: .
CDR3: CASSLAPGVFEKLFF
DNA: TGTGCCAGCAGCTTGGCCCCGGGGGTTTTTGAAAAACTGTTTTTT

J: TRBJ2-1
D: TRBD2
V: TRBV11-1
size: once
CDR3: CASSLQQKTSSEQFF
DNA: TGTGCCAGCAGCTTACAACAGAAGACTAGCAGTGAGCAGTTCTTC

J: TRBJ1-2
D: TRBD1
V: TRBV18
size: .
CDR3: CASSPTGTGYGYTF
DNA: TGTGCCAGCTCTCCTACCGGGACAGGCTATGGCTACACCTTC

J: TRBJ2-2
D: .
V: TRBV10-1
size: .
CDR3: CASSELATGELFF
DNA: TGCGCCAGCAGTGAGTTAGCAACCGGGGAGCTGTTTTTT

J: TRBJ1-5
D: TRBD1
V: TRBV7-2
size: .
CDR3: CASRPGTGWNQPQHF
DNA: TGTGCCAGCAGACCTGGGACAGGTTGGAATCAGCCCCAGCATTTT

J: TRBJ2-3
D: TRBD2
V: TRBV5-1
size: few
CDR3: CASRGSAGGYTDTQYF
DNA: TGCGCCAGCAGGGGATCGGCGGGAGGATACACAGATACGCAGTATTTT

J: TRBJ2-1
D: TRBD2
V: TRBV7-9
size: .
CDR3: CASSLGGTSGRDNEQFF
DNA: TGTGCCAGCAGTTTAGGAGGGACTAGCGGGAGGGACAATGAGCAGTTCTTC

J: TRBJ2-5
D: TRBD1
V: TRBV27
size: .
CDR3: CASSLGTGAVGETQYF
DNA: TGTGCCAGCAGTTTGGGGACAGGGGCTGTGGGGGAGACCCAGTACTTC

J: TRBJ1-1
D: .
V: TRBV7-2
size: .
CDR3: CASSLGPVNTEAFF
DNA: TGTGCCAGCAGCTTAGGCCCGGTGAACACTGAAGCTTTCTTT

J: TRBJ2-2
D: .
V: TRBV3-1/TRBV3-2
size: .
CDR3: CASSQLLKTGGRGTGELFF
DNA: TGTGCCAGCAGCCAATTGCTTAAGACGGGGGGCCGTGGCACCGGGGAGCTGTTTTTT

J: TRBJ2-1
D: TRBD2
V: TRBV5-1
size: .
CDR3: CASSSLLAGEGGEQFF
DNA: TGCGCCAGCAGCTCCCTGCTAGCGGGGGAGGGTGGTGAGCAGTTCTTC

J: TRBJ1-2
D: .
V: TRBV9
size: .
CDR3: CASSVDVLGGVSGYTF
DNA: TGTGCCAGCAGCGTAGACGTCCTTGGAGGGGTAAGCGGCTACACCTTC